This passage covers 13 T cell receptor beta chains from one sample sequenced in a study of early T cells in non-severe SARS-CoV-2 infection. TCRdb itself ran the 5' RACE reads through MiXCR, one entry per CDR3 protein. The sample contains roughly 120,000 distinct CDR3 sequences, around an eighth of which appear only once. The sequencing used whole blood, collected at baseline. Receptor source: an adult who was a healthcare worker with PCR-confirmed SARS-CoV-2 infection or an uninfected control (not recorded which).

Only a few counts were recorded for this clonotype. The chain is built from TRBV24-1 and TRBJ1-5; D may be TRBD1 (5 bases). Trimming cost V 2 bases and J 1 base, with 5 bases left between them. In germline, CDR1 is KGHDR, CDR2 SFDVKD. The CDR3 has 14 residues. In nucleotides, the CDR3 is TGTGCCACCAGTGATTGGGACAGCAATCAGCCCCAGCATTTT. It yields the protein CATSDWDSNQPQHF.

This clonotype was counted many times. The V gene is TRBV5-6, the J gene TRBJ2-1; TRBD2 aligns across 11 bases. CDR3 length: 18 amino acids. J was trimmed by 8 bases and V by 1 base; bases with no gene match: 14. The germline V gene encodes CDR1 SGHDT and CDR2 YYEEEE. The CDR3 reads CASSLFSGGARFTDEQFF. The CDR3 coding sequence is TGTGCCAGCAGCTTGTTTAGCGGGGGGGCCAGGTTCACCGATGAGCAGTTCTTC.

The rearrangement uses TRBV19 and TRBJ1-4; the match to TRBD1 covers 7 bases. This CDR3 comprises 13 residues. V shed 5 bases, J shed 6 bases, and the junction held 3 bases outside the gene matches. CDR1 LNHDA and CDR2 SQIVND come from the germline V gene (reference sequence). As DNA, the CDR3 is TGTGCCAGTAGTTCCGGACAGGATGAAAAACTGTTTTTT. Translated, it gives CASSSGQDEKLFF.

Comments on this clonotype: One junction end does not reproduce the germline sequence, and a read error may be involved. V usage is TRBV7-6 and J usage is TRBJ2-1; no clear D. Germline CDR1 reads SGHVS; CDR2 reads FNYEAQ. The CDR3 extends over 15 amino acids. The CDR3 protein is CAGSAGRNSYNEQFF. CDR3 DNA: TGTGCCGGCAGCGCAGGACGGAACTCCTACAATGAGCAGTTCTTC.

This rearrangement joins TRBV20-1 to TRBJ1-6; weak D call: TRBD1 (5 bases). The V gene lost 3 bases and the J gene lost 4 bases, with 7 bases spanning the gap. CDR3 length: 13 amino acids. Germline-derived CDR1 and CDR2 are DFQATT and SNEGSKA (reference sequence). CDR3 region: CSARTAYNSPLHF. As DNA, the CDR3 is TGCAGTGCTAGGACAGCTTATAATTCACCCCTCCACTTT.

This clonotype was counted at least ten times. The V gene is TRBV6-2 or TRBV6-3, the J gene TRBJ2-2, with D perhaps matching TRBD1 (6 bases). With 4 bases removed from V and 6 bases from J, the gap between germline ends came to 12 bases. The germline gives CDR1 MNHEY, CDR2 SVGEGT. CDR3 length: 14 residues. The CDR3 nucleotides read TGTGCCAGCAGTTTTACAGGGTATTCCGGGGAGCTGTTTTTT. It is translated as CASSFTGYSGELFF.

This clonotype was seen ten or more times. The rearrangement links TRBV4-1 to TRBJ1-1; tentative D call: TRBD1 (6 bases). CDR1 and CDR2 from the germline V gene are MGHRA and YSYEKL. Trimming cost V 0 bases and J 0 bases, with 8 bases left between them. The CDR3 runs to 15 residues. The CDR3: CASSQDQGLNTEAFF. CDR3 in DNA: TGCGCCAGCAGCCAAGACCAGGGGTTGAACACTGAAGCTTTCTTT.

This chain links TRBV5-1 with TRBJ2-3, with TRBD1 matching over 8 bases. V shed 4 bases and J 1 base; nucleotides not matched to a gene: 5. CDR1 and CDR2 from the germline V gene are SGHRS and YFSETQ. There are 15 residues in the CDR3. The DNA of the CDR3 is TGCGCCAGCAGCCGGACAGGGCCCCGCACAGATACGCAGTATTTT. Protein: CASSRTGPRTDTQYF. Filled out from reference TRBV5-1 and TRBJ2-3, the complete variable domain reads KAGVTQTPRYLIKTRGQQVTLSCSPISGHRSVSWYQQTPGQGLQFLFEYFSETQRNKGNFPGRFSGRQFSNSRSEMNVSTLELGDSALYLCASSRTGPRTDTQYFGPGTRLTVL.

V usage is TRBV11-2 and J usage is TRBJ2-7, with D possibly matching TRBD1 (6 bases). Trimming removed 4 bases from V and 1 base from J, with 17 bases in between. The germline V gene encodes CDR1 SGHAT and CDR2 FQNNGV. The CDR3 loop spans 16 amino acids. The CDR3 coding sequence is TGTGCCAGCAGCTCACCCCGGGACAAAGTATCCTACGAGCAGTACTTC. It yields the protein CASSSPRDKVSYEQYF.

This clonotype was seen only a few times. V and J are TRBV12-3 or TRBV12-4 and TRBJ2-7, with D unclear. The CDR3 totals 12 residues. V dropped 6 bases and J dropped 2 bases, with 8 bases sitting between them. The CDR3 DNA reads as TGTGCCAGCAGCTCGGCCCCCTACGAGCAGTACTTC. This gives the protein CASSSAPYEQYF.

The chain joins TRBV9 to TRBJ1-6; D uncertain. Trimming pared 0 bases from V and 6 bases from J, leaving 10 bases between. The CDR3 consists of 15 residues. Germline CDR1 SGDLS, CDR2 YYNGEE. The CDR3 DNA reads as TGTGCCAGCAGCGTAGGCCCGGTGGGTAATTCACCCCTCCACTTT. Protein product: CASSVGPVGNSPLHF.

The sample holds many counts of this clonotype. The chain couples TRBV19 to TRBJ2-2; the D gene could be TRBD1 or TRBD2 (6 bases each). Germline V gives CDR1 LNHDA, CDR2 SQIVND (reference sequence). The V gene lost 3 bases and the J gene lost 1 base, with 15 bases spanning the gap. CDR3 size: 17 residues. The CDR3, as DNA: TGTGCCAGTAGTATCCAATCCGAGGGGGGGAACACCGGGGAGCTGTTTTTT. It yields the protein CASSIQSEGGNTGELFF.

In its sample, this clonotype was seen a few times. The rearrangement joins TRBV7-3 to TRBJ2-1; 8 nucleotides agree with TRBD2. In germline, CDR1 is SGHTA, CDR2 FQGTGA. The CDR3 is 15 amino acids. V lost 5 bases to trimming and J lost 4 bases; unmatched junction nucleotides: 7. The CDR3 loop reads CASSLSGVEYNEQFF. The CDR3 DNA reads as TGTGCCAGCAGCCTTAGCGGGGTGGAATACAATGAGCAGTTCTTC.